Sequencing of this TCR beta chain was carried out in a study of blood T cell repertoires in COVID-19. Across the study: The study drew acute and convalescent COVID-19 samples from the United States, Italy and Spain. T cells, B-cell-depleted T cells, or PBMCs provided the cDNA or gDNA that served as material.

Under the authors' procedure: It was from reference gene primer amplification that nucleated cell counts were estimated. TCRdb's table, derived via immunoSEQ multiplex PCR, lists solely in-frame clones and lacks some. The DNA was the basis for D and trimming; V, J and clone size are from that table. The profile covers about 430,000 clones, with around nine tenths appearing a single time and more than 0.7% taken by the ten largest. Seattle enrolled patients during active infection and tracked them longitudinally. The germline gives CDR1 SGHNT, CDR2 YYREEE (reference sequence). The length of the CDR3 is 13 residues. Trimming stripped 0 bases from V and 8 bases from J, with 9 bases between.

Sequencing input: peripheral blood. This TCR was sampled from a man younger than 30 with COVID-19, enrolled during active disease. This rearrangement joins TRBV5-4 to TRBJ2-1; possibly TRBD1 for D (6 bases). CDR3 loop: CASSLGQEDEQFF. DNA of the CDR3: TGTGCCAGCAGCTTGGGACAGGAGGATGAGCAGTTCTTC.